Only a few counts were recorded for the clone carrying this T cell receptor beta chain. Using immunoSEQ multiplex PCR, the repertoire was profiled, and TCRdb retains in-frame clones only, with some absent. The sample comprises roughly 180,000 clones, under 90% of which are singletons, and 15% to 20% rests with the top ten. This record comes from a study of blood T cell repertoires in COVID-19. Study as a whole: From T cells, B-cell-depleted T cells, or PBMCs came the material, which was cDNA or gDNA.

The CDR3 is 14 residues long. With 4 bases clipped from V and 8 bases from J, the junction kept 10 bases outside the gene matches. From germline, CDR1 is SGDLS and CDR2 YYNGEE. Each recovered donor of Cohort 3 presented with two negative PCRs, clearance, or symptom resolution. The chain carries TRBV9 and TRBJ1-2, with 8 positions matching TRBD1. This clonotype was obtained from a man aged 55 to 70 who had recovered from COVID-19. The specimen sequenced was PBMCs or T cells enriched from blood (not recorded which). The CDR3, as DNA: TGTGCCAGCAGCCGAACTCAGGGGGCAGGCGGCTACACCTTC. This gives the protein CASSRTQGAGGYTF.